The rows below give T cell receptor beta chains drawn from one sample of a study of lymphopenia after photon versus proton radiotherapy. Assay: immunoSEQ multiplex PCR; the TCRdb copy retains only in-frame clones and omits some. Of 25,000 to 40,000 clones in the sample, 84% were seen once. Sequenced here: peripheral blood, sampled from a patient treated with proton-based radiotherapy. The receptors here all came from a woman in her 70s with pancreatic cancer. CDR3s include the opening cysteine and the closing phenylalanine or tryptophan. D genes are given only for firm matches. Size is omitted from some rows. Given values are once, few, many or a class for expanded clones.

J gene: TRBJ2-2
D gene: .
clone size: .
V gene: TRBV7-2
CDR3 protein: CASSYTGELFF
CDR3 DNA: TGTGCCAGCAGCTACACCGGGGAGCTGTTTTTT

J gene: TRBJ2-1
D gene: .
clone size: .
V gene: TRBV20-1
CDR3 protein: CSATAYNEQFF
CDR3 DNA: TGCAGTGCTACAGCATACAATGAGCAGTTCTTC

J gene: TRBJ2-1
D gene: .
clone size: .
V gene: TRBV5-1
CDR3 protein: CASSFMEGPYNEQFF
CDR3 DNA: TGCGCCAGCAGCTTTATGGAGGGTCCCTACAATGAGCAGTTCTTC

J gene: TRBJ2-3
D gene: TRBD2
clone size: .
V gene: TRBV19
CDR3 protein: CASSIEGGSPTDTQYF
CDR3 DNA: TGTGCCAGTAGTATCGAGGGCGGGAGCCCCACAGATACGCAGTATTTT

J gene: TRBJ2-1
D gene: .
clone size: once
V gene: TRBV18
CDR3 protein: CASSPKSVAEAYNEQFF
CDR3 DNA: TGTGCCAGCTCACCTAAGAGTGTCGCGGAAGCCTACAATGAGCAGTTCTTC

J gene: TRBJ1-6
D gene: .
clone size: .
V gene: TRBV5-4
CDR3 protein: CASSFGQRHNSPLHF
CDR3 DNA: TGTGCCAGCAGCTTCGGACAGCGTCATAATTCACCCCTCCACTTT

J gene: TRBJ2-5
D gene: TRBD2
clone size: .
V gene: TRBV28
CDR3 protein: CASSLPLGGRARETQYF
CDR3 DNA: TGTGCCAGCAGTCTTCCCCTCGGCGGGAGGGCCCGGGAGACCCAGTACTTC

J gene: TRBJ2-7
D gene: TRBD2
clone size: .
V gene: TRBV15
CDR3 protein: CATRRTSGAYEQYF
CDR3 DNA: TGTGCCACCAGGAGGACTAGCGGTGCCTACGAGCAGTACTTC

J gene: TRBJ2-1
D gene: .
clone size: .
V gene: TRBV2
CDR3 protein: CASTPNQVNEQFF
CDR3 DNA: TGTGCCAGCACCCCGAATCAGGTGAATGAGCAGTTCTTC

J gene: TRBJ2-1
D gene: TRBD2
clone size: .
V gene: TRBV2
CDR3 protein: CASRRLAGGTSSYNEQFF
CDR3 DNA: TGTGCCAGCAGACGACTAGCGGGAGGCACGAGCTCCTACAATGAGCAGTTCTTC

J gene: TRBJ2-4
D gene: TRBD1
clone size: .
V gene: TRBV19
CDR3 protein: CASSIQIGTGLNIQYF
CDR3 DNA: TGTGCCAGTAGTATTCAAATTGGGACAGGGTTAAACATTCAGTACTTC

J gene: TRBJ1-4
D gene: .
clone size: .
V gene: TRBV28
CDR3 protein: CASSGRGTAINEKLFF
CDR3 DNA: TGTGCCAGCAGTGGGAGAGGGACGGCGATTAATGAAAAACTGTTTTTT

J gene: TRBJ2-5
D gene: TRBD2
clone size: .
V gene: TRBV25-1
CDR3 protein: CASSRTGGKNQETQYF
CDR3 DNA: TGTGCCAGCAGTCGAACGGGAGGGAAAAACCAAGAGACCCAGTACTTC

J gene: TRBJ2-7
D gene: .
clone size: .
V gene: TRBV19
CDR3 protein: CATRDVSYEQYF
CDR3 DNA: TGTGCCACCCGGGACGTTTCCTACGAGCAGTACTTC

J gene: TRBJ2-3
D gene: .
clone size: .
V gene: TRBV30
CDR3 protein: CAGEPGLADTQYF
CDR3 DNA: TGTGCCGGGGAACCGGGACTGGCAGATACGCAGTATTTT

J gene: TRBJ2-5
D gene: TRBD2
clone size: .
V gene: TRBV7-2
CDR3 protein: CASSRSGRGGETQYF
CDR3 DNA: TGTGCCAGCAGCCGAAGCGGGAGGGGGGGAGAGACCCAGTACTTC